This TCR beta chain is drawn from a study of blood T cell repertoires in COVID-19. Seattle cases were enrolled at active infection and followed longitudinally. The table came from immunoSEQ multiplex PCR; TCRdb's copy has only in-frame clones and leaves some out. The sample includes around 260,000 clones, approximately 85% of them seen just once. V dropped 1 base and J dropped 8 bases, with 14 bases sitting between them. Germline V lookup: CDR1 GTSNPN, CDR2 SVGIG (reference sequence). This CDR3 is built from 13 residues. The source is a human donor with COVID-19, enrolled during active disease. The donor label of this sample is uncertain. The sequencing sample was made of peripheral blood. The chain carries TRBV30 and TRBJ1-1; D uncertain. The CDR3 loop reads CAWSARSEGEAFF. DNA of the CDR3: TGTGCCTGGAGTGCCCGGTCGGAGGGCGAAGCTTTCTTT. The variable domain in full, completed from reference TRBV30 and TRBJ1-1, reads SQTIHQWPATLVQPVGSPLSLECTVEGTSNPNLYWYRQAAGRGLQLLFYSVGIGQISSEVPQNLSASRPQDRQFILSSKKLLLSDSGFYLCAWSARSEGEAFFGQGTRLTVV.